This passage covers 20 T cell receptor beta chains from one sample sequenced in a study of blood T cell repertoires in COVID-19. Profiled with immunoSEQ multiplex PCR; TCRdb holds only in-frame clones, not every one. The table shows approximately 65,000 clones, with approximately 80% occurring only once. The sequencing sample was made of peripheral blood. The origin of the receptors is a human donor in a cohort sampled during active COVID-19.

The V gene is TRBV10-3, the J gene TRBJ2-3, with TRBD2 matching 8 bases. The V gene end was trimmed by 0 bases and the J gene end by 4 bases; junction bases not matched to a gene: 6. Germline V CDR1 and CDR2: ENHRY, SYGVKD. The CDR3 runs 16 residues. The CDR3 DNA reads TGTGCCATCAGTGAGTCGAGGACTAGCATCGCAGATACGCAGTATTTT. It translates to CAISESRTSIADTQYF.

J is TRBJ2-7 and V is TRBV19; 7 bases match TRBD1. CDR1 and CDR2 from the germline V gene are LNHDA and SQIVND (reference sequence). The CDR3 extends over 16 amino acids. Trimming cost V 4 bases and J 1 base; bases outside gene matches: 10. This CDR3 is CASSKSRQGASYEQYF. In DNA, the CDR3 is TGTGCCAGTAGTAAAAGTCGACAGGGAGCTTCCTACGAGCAGTACTTC.

The CDR3 here is CAIPRRYEQYF. The CDR3 DNA reads as TGTGCCATTCCGCGGCGGTACGAGCAGTACTTC. The chain has TRBV28 and TRBJ2-7; no reliable D call. The CDR3 covers 11 residues. V was shortened by 10 bases and J by 4 bases, with 11 bases between the two germline ends. The germline V gene has CDR1 MDHEN and CDR2 SYDVKM.

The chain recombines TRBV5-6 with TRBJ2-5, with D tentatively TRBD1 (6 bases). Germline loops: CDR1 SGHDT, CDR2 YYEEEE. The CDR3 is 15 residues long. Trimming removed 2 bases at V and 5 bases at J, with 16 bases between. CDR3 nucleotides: TGTGCCAGCAGCTTAAGGGACACATGGGGGGAGACCCAGTACTTC. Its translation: CASSLRDTWGETQYF.

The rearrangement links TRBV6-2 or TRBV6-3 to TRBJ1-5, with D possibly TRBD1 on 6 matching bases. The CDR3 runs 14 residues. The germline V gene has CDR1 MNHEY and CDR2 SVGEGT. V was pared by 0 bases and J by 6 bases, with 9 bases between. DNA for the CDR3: TGTGCCAGCAGTTACTCGGGGGCTGGTCAGCCCCAGCATTTT. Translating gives CASSYSGAGQPQHF.

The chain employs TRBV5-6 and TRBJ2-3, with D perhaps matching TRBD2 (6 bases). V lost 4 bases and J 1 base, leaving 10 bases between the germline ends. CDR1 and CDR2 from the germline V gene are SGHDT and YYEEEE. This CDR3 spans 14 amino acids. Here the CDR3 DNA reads TGTGCCAGCAGCACGCCGGGGGGCACAGATACGCAGTATTTT. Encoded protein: CASSTPGGTDTQYF.

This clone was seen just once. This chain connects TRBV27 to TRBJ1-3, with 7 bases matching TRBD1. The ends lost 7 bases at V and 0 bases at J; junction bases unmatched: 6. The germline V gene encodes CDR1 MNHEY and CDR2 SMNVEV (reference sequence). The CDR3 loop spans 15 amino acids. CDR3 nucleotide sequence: TGTGCCAGCAAGCCCGACAGGGACTCTGGAAACACCATATATTTT. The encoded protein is CASKPDRDSGNTIYF.

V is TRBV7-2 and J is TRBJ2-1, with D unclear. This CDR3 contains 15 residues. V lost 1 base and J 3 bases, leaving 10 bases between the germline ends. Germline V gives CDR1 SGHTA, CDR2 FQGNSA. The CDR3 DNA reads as TGTGCCAGCAGCTTAGGACAAGAGAACTACAATGAGCAGTTCTTC. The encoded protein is CASSLGQENYNEQFF.

The CDR3 is CASSFSGGADTQYF. CDR3 nucleotides: TGTGCCAGCAGTTTCTCAGGGGGCGCAGATACGCAGTATTTT. The chain carries TRBV28 and TRBJ2-3, with 8 bases that match TRBD1. CDR1 is MDHEN and CDR2 is SYDVKM in the germline V gene. This CDR3 spans 14 amino acids. V shed 3 bases and J 4 bases; nucleotides not matched to a gene: 3.

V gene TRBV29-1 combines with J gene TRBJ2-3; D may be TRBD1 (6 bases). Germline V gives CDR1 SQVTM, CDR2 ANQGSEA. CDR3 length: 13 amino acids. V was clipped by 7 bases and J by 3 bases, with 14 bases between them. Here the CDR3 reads CSAESQGTDTQYF. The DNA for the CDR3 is TGCAGCGCAGAATCCCAGGGGACAGATACGCAGTATTTT.

The CDR3 DNA sequence: TGTGCCAGCAGGGGGTCCGGGACAGCGAACACTGAAGCTTTCTTT. Residues: CASRGSGTANTEAFF. V gene TRBV25-1 combines with J gene TRBJ1-1, with 7 bases that match TRBD1. Germline CDR1 and CDR2: MGHDK and SYGVNS. J lost 1 base, V lost 6 bases, and 8 bases had no gene match. The CDR3 is 15 residues long. The whole variable domain, remainder taken from reference TRBV25-1 and TRBJ1-1, is EADIYQTPRYLVIGTGKKITLECSQTMGHDKMYWYQQDPGMELHLIHYSYGVNSTEKGDLSSESTVSRIRTEHFPLTLESARPSHTSQYLCASRGSGTANTEAFFGQGTRLTVV.

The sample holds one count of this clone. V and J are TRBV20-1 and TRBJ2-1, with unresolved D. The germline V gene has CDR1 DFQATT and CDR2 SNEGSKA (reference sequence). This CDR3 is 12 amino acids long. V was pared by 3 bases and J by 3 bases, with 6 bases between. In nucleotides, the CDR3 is TGCAGTGCTAGTCGCGTCTACAATGAGCAGTTCTTC. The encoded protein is CSASRVYNEQFF.

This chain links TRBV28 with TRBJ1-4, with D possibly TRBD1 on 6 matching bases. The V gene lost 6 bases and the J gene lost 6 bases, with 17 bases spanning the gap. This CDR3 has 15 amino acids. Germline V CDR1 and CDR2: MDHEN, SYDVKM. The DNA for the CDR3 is TGTGCCAGCAGGCGGCAGAGGGGGTGGGATGAAAAACTGTTTTTT. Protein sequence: CASRRQRGWDEKLFF.

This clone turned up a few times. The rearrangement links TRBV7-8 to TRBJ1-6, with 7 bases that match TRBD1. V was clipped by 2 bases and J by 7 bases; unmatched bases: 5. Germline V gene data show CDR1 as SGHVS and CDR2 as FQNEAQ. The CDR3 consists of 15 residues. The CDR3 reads CASSLNRGENSPLHF. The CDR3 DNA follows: TGTGCCAGCAGCTTAAACAGGGGTGAGAATTCACCCCTCCACTTT.

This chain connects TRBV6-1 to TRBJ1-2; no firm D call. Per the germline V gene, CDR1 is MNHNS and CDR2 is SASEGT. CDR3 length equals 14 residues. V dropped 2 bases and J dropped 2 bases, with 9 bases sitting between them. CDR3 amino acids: CASSEPPGNYGYTF. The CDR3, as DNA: TGTGCCAGCAGTGAACCCCCGGGAAACTATGGCTACACCTTC.

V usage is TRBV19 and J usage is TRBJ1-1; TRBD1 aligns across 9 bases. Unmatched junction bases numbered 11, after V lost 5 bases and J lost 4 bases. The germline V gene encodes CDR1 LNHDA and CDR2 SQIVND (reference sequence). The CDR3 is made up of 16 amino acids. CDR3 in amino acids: CASSVQPGQGSTEAFF. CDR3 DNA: TGTGCCAGTAGTGTTCAACCGGGACAGGGATCCACTGAAGCTTTCTTT.

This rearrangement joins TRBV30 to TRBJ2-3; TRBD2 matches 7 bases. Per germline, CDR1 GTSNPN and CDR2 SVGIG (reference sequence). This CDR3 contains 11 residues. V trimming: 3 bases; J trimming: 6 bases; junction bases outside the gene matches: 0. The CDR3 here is CAWRGGDTQYF. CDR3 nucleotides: TGTGCCTGGAGGGGGGGGGATACGCAGTATTTT.

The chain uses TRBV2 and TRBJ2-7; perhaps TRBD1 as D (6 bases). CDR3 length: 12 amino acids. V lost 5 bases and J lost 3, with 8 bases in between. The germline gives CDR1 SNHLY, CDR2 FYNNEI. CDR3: CASSTQGYEQYF. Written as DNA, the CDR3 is TGTGCCAGCAGTACACAGGGCTACGAGCAGTACTTC.

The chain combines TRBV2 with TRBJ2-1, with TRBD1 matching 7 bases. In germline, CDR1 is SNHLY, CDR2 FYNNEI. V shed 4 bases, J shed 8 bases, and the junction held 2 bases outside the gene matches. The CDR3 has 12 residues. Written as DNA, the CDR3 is TGTGCCAGCAGTGTGACAGGGTATGAGCAGTTCTTC. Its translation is CASSVTGYEQFF.

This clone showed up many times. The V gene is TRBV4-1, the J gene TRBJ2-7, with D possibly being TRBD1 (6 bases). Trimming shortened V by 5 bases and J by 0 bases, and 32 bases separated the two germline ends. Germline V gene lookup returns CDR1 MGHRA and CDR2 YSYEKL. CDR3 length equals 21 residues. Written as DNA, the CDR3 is TGCGCCAGCAGCGACAGATTCCCACAGGGTTTTAGTACGACCGACTCCTACGAGCAGTACTTC. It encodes CASSDRFPQGFSTTDSYEQYF.